This T cell receptor (beta chain) was captured by sequencing in a study of blood T cell repertoires in COVID-19. About the study: Sites in the United States, Italy and Spain provided acute and convalescent COVID-19 samples. PBMCs, B-cell-depleted T cells, or T cells were the source of the cDNA or gDNA that made up the material.

Per the original methods: Estimates of nucleated cell counts were drawn from the amplification of reference gene primers. Measured with immunoSEQ multiplex PCR; TCRdb has only the in-frame clones, and not every one. The D gene and trimming were derived from the DNA, and the V and J assignments and clone size from that table. The table has about 220,000 clones, less than 90% seen once; the top ten hold roughly 0.69%. Germline CDR1 reads SGHNT; CDR2 reads YENEEA. The CDR3 loop spans 15 amino acids. V dropped 5 bases and J dropped 5 bases, with 15 bases sitting between them. The chain joins TRBV11-3 to TRBJ2-2, with D perhaps TRBD1 (5 bases). This TCR was recovered from a man in his forties with acute or convalescent COVID-19. The sample comprised peripheral blood. CDR3 region: CASSGASARTGELFF. In DNA, the CDR3 is TGTGCCAGCAGCGGGGCCTCAGCGAGGACCGGGGAGCTGTTTTTT.